This TCR beta chain was found in a study of early T cells in non-severe SARS-CoV-2 infection. This clonotype was seen a single time. V shed 4 bases and J 6 bases; nucleotides not matched to a gene: 8. The CDR3 runs 16 residues. Per the germline V gene, CDR1 is SGHNT and CDR2 is YYREEE (reference sequence). In TCRdb, the 5' RACE reads were re-called with MiXCR into one record per CDR3 protein. Of 25,000 to 35,000 distinct CDR3 sequences in the sample, approximately 5% were seen once. This sequence was found in an adult who was a healthcare worker with PCR-confirmed SARS-CoV-2 infection or an uninfected control (not recorded which). The J gene is TRBJ1-6, the V gene TRBV5-4; the match to TRBD1 covers 9 bases. The sequenced material came from whole blood. CDR3 in DNA: TGTGCCAGCAGCATAGGACAGGGGTCGGTTAATTCACCCCTCCACTTT. Translating it yields CASSIGQGSVNSPLHF.